The clone carrying this T cell receptor (beta chain) was observed once. Some clones are missing from TCRdb's copy, which holds only in-frame ones; the method was immunoSEQ multiplex PCR. The profile shows some 530,000 clones, 80% to 90% of them singletons. The V and J ends lost 6 bases and 7 bases respectively, with 18 bases between them. Germline V gene lookup returns CDR1 MDHEN and CDR2 SYDVKM. This CDR3 has 15 amino acids. The data stem from a study of blood T cell repertoires in COVID-19. Study context: In each case, the material was cDNA or gDNA derived from T cells, B-cell-depleted T cells, or PBMCs.

The chain links TRBV28 to TRBJ1-4; possibly TRBD1 for D (6 bases). This sequence was found in a human donor in a cohort sampled during active COVID-19. The sample comprised peripheral blood. Here the CDR3 DNA reads TGTGCCAGCAGCCCCCTCGGGACACCACGTGAAAAACTGTTTTTT. This encodes CASSPLGTPREKLFF.